This T cell receptor (beta chain) was recorded in a study of vaccination and CD4 T cells after COVID-19. Study observations and caveats: A nonsignificant rise from roughly 21 to 40 was seen in the median number of SARS-CoV-2-reactive clonotypes.

The CDR3 consists of 15 residues. V dropped 8 bases and J dropped 7 bases, with 23 bases sitting between them. CDR1 is MNHNS, CDR2 SASEGT, per germline. With the Oncomine TCR Beta short-read assay, DNA from cultured CD4+ T cells was sequenced. MiXCR was run by TCRdb on the PCR reads, yielding one entry per CDR3 protein. The sample consists of roughly 11,000 distinct CDR3 sequences, 40% to 60% of them appearing once. Treatment specified: roughly nine-day PBMC culture with coronavirus spike peptide pools or control peptides (ViraFEST assay). Before TCRs were sequenced, ViraFEST expanded antigen-specific T cells with peptide pools. This clonotype appeared a few times. No antigen is known for it.

The chain has TRBV6-1 and TRBJ1-2, with D possibly TRBD1 on 6 matching bases. This TCR was sampled from a human donor who had recovered from COVID-19. The sequencing sample was made of CD4+ T cells from blood, cultured in vitro. In DNA, the CDR3 is TGTGCCAGCGCCGTATACAGGGAAACGGGTAGTGGCTACACCTTC. Its translation is CASAVYRETGSGYTF.